Listed below are T cell receptor beta chains from one sample, sequenced in a study of circulating CD8 cells and anti-PD-1 response in melanoma. One entry per CDR3 protein, called by TCRdb with MiXCR from the reads. The sample yields roughly 500 distinct CDR3 sequences, approximately 8.6% seen once. Source: CD8+ T cells from PBMCs, taken at baseline or after one month of anti-PD-1 therapy (not recorded which). The receptors come from a human donor with melanoma. Both conserved end residues are part of each CDR3. D genes are given only for firm matches. Where a row states a size, it is once, few, many or the class of an expanded clone; other rows omit it.

CDR3aa	CDR3nt	v_gene	j_gene	d_gene	abundance
CASSSSGGALTEQFF	TGTGCCAGCAGTAGTAGCGGGGGGGCCTTGACTGAGCAGTTCTTC	TRBV2	TRBJ2-1	TRBD2	medium-sized
CSVEARRGGVGKTQYF	TGCAGCGTTGAAGCTCGACGGGGGGGCGTTGGGAAGACCCAGTACTTC	TRBV29-1	TRBJ2-5	TRBD2	NA
CATAGTEALF	TGTGCCACCGCTGGCACTGAAGCTCTCTTT	TRBV2	TRBJ1-1	NA	medium-sized
CASSYGTAFYEQYF	TGTGCCAGCAGCTACGGGACCGCCTTCTACGAGCAGTACTTC	TRBV27	TRBJ2-7	NA	large
CASSSWSDGTGGEQYF	TGTGCCAGCAGTTCGTGGAGTGATGGGACAGGGGGCGAGCAGTACTTC	TRBV12-3/TRBV12-4	TRBJ2-7	TRBD1	medium-sized
CASSTDRIGLTDTQYF	TGTGCCAGCAGCACCGACAGGATCGGGTTGACAGATACGCAGTATTTT	TRBV6-5	TRBJ2-3	NA	NA
CASSERGATYEQYF	TGTGCCAGCAGTGAGAGGGGGGCTACCTACGAGCAGTACTTC	TRBV2	TRBJ2-7	NA	medium-sized
CASSHRDSNQPQHF	TGTGCCAGCAGTCACCGGGACAGCAATCAGCCCCAGCATTTT	TRBV27	TRBJ1-5	NA	medium-sized
CATRRAANTGELFF	TGTGCCACTCGACGGGCCGCGAACACCGGGGAGCTGTTTTTT	TRBV24-1	TRBJ2-2	NA	large
CASSLSVPRTYEQYF	TGTGCCAGCAGTTTATCGGTCCCTCGAACCTACGAGCAGTACTTC	TRBV27	TRBJ2-7	NA	large
CASSPGVAAQETQYF	TGTGCCAGCAGCCCCGGGGTAGCGGCCCAAGAGACCCAGTACTTC	TRBV3-1	TRBJ2-5	NA	large
CASSQLTLATGGAGGANVLTF	TGTGCCAGCAGCCAATTGACGTTGGCGACAGGGGGCGCGGGTGGGGCCAACGTCCTGACTTTC	TRBV4-2	TRBJ2-6	TRBD1	NA
CASSISSGAYNEQFF	TGTGCCAGTAGTATCTCAAGCGGAGCCTACAATGAGCAGTTCTTC	TRBV19	TRBJ2-1	NA	few
CASSQDSPAYNEQFF	TGCGCCAGCAGCCAAGATTCCCCGGCCTACAATGAGCAGTTCTTC	TRBV4-1	TRBJ2-1	NA	medium-sized
CASREALVRETQYF	TGTGCCAGCAGAGAAGCACTCGTTCGAGAGACCCAGTACTTC	TRBV2	TRBJ2-5	NA	NA
CASSTSRFSVRYF	TGTGCCAGTAGTACCTCCCGGTTCTCTGTCCGGTACTTC	TRBV19	TRBJ2-7	NA	medium-sized
CASSLGAYEQYF	TGTGCCAGCAGCTTAGGGGCCTACGAGCAGTACTTC	TRBV7-2	TRBJ2-7	NA	NA
CASSLGSSYNSPLHF	TGTGCCAGCAGCTTGGGGAGCTCCTATAATTCACCCCTCCACTTT	TRBV5-6	TRBJ1-6	NA	NA
CASSVGLSADEVFF	TGTGCCAGCAGCGTAGGTCTGTCGGCGGATGAAGTGTTTTTT	TRBV9	TRBJ2-2	NA	few
CASSLAIQRGGRSTDTQYF	TGTGCCAGCAGCTTAGCGATCCAGCGGGGGGGCCGCAGCACAGATACGCAGTATTTT	TRBV7-2	TRBJ2-3	TRBD2	large
CASSFARAEKETQYF	TGTGCCAGCAGTTTTGCACGAGCGGAAAAAGAGACCCAGTACTTC	TRBV28	TRBJ2-5	NA	medium-sized
CASSLYFDQPQHF	TGTGCCAGCAGTTTATATTTCGATCAGCCCCAGCATTTT	TRBV27	TRBJ1-5	NA	few
CASSPHRGGTEAFF	TGTGCCAGCAGCCCCCATCGGGGCGGCACTGAAGCTTTCTTT	TRBV4-2	TRBJ1-1	NA	medium-sized
CASSEPGDQETQYF	TGTGCCAGCAGCGAACCCGGGGATCAAGAGACCCAGTACTTC	TRBV21-1	TRBJ2-5	NA	large
CAWSVLGHEQFF	TGTGCCTGGAGTGTACTCGGACATGAGCAGTTCTTC	TRBV30	TRBJ2-1	NA	medium-sized